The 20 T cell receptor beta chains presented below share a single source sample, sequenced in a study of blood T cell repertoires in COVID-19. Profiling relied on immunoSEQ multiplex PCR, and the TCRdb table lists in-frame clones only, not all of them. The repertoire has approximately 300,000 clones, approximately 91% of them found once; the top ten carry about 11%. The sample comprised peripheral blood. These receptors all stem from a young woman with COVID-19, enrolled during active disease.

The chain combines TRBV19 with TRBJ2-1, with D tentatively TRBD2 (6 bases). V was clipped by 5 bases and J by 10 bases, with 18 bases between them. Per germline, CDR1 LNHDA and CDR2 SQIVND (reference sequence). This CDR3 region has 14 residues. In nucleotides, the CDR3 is TGTGCCAGTAGTGGGGCCCAGGGACTGAACGAGCAGTTCTTC. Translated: CASSGAQGLNEQFF.

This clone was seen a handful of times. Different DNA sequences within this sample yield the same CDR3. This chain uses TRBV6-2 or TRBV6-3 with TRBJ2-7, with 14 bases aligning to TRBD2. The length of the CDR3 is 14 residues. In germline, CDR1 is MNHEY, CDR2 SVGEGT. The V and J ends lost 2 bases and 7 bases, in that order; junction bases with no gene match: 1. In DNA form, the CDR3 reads TGTGCCAGCAGTTACGGACTAGCGGGAGGTGAGCAGTACTTC. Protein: CASSYGLAGGEQYF.

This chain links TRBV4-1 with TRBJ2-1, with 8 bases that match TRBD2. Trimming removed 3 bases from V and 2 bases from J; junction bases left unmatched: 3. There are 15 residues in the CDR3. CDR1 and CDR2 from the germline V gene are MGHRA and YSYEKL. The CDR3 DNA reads TGCGCCAGCAGCCACACGGGACTAGCCTACAATGAGCAGTTCTTC. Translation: CASSHTGLAYNEQFF.

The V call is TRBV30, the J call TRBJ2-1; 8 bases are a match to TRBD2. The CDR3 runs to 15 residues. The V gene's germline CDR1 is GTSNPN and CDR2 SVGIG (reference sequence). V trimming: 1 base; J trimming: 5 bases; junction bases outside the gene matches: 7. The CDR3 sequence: CAWSAETSVNNEQFF. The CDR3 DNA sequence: TGTGCCTGGAGTGCTGAGACTAGCGTTAACAATGAGCAGTTCTTC.

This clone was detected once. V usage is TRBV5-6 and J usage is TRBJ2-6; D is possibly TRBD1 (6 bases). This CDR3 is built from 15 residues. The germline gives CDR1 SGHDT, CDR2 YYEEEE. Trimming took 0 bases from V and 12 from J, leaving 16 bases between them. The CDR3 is CASSLALSGERVLTF. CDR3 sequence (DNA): TGTGCCAGCAGCTTGGCCCTCTCAGGGGAACGCGTCCTGACTTTC.

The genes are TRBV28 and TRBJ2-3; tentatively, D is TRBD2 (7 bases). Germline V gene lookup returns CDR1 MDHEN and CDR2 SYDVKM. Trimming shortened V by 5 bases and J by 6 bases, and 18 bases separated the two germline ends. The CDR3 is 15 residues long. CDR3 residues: CASSGGGWPLDTQYF. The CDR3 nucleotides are TGTGCCAGCAGTGGGGGGGGCTGGCCTTTGGATACGCAGTATTTT.

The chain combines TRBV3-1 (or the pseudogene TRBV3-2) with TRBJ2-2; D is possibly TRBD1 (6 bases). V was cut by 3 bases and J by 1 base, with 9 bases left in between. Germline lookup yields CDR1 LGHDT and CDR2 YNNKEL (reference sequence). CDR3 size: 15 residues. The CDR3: CASSHWTENTGELFF. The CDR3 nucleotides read TGTGCCAGCAGCCACTGGACAGAGAACACCGGGGAGCTGTTTTTT.

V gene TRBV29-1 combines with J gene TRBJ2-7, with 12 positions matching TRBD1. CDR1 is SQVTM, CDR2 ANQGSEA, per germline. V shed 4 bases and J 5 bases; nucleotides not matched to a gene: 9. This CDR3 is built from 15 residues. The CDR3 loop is CSVVGGQGARHEQYF. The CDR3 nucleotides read TGCAGCGTTGTGGGGGGACAGGGGGCGCGACACGAGCAGTACTTC.

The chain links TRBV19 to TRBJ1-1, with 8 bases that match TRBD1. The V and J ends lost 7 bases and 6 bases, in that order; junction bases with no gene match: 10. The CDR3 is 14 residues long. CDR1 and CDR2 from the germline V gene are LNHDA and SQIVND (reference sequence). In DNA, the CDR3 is TGTGCCAGTATAAAAGGACAGGGAAACGCTGAAGCTTTCTTT. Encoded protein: CASIKGQGNAEAFF. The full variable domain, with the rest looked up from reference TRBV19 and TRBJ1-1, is DGGITQSPKYLFRKEGQNVTLSCEQNLNHDAMYWYRQDPGQGLRLIYYSQIVNDFQKGDIAEGYSVSREKKESFPLTVTSAQKNPTAFYLCASIKGQGNAEAFFGQGTRLTVV.

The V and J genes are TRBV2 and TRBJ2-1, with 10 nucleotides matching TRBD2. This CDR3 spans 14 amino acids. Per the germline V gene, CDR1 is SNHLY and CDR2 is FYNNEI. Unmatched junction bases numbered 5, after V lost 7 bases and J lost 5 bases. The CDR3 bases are TGTGCCAGCACCTGGACTAGCGGACACAATGAGCAGTTCTTC. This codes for CASTWTSGHNEQFF.

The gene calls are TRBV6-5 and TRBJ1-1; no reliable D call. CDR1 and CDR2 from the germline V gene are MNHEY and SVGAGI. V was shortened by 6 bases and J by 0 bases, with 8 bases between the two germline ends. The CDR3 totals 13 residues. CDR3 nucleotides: TGTGCCAGCAGCCTCAGTATGAACACTGAAGCTTTCTTT. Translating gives CASSLSMNTEAFF.

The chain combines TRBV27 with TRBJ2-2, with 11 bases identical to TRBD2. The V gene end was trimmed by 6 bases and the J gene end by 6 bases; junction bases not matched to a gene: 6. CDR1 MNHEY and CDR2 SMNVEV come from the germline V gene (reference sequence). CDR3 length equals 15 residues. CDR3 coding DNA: TGTGCCAGCAGCCCTAGCGGGAGGTACCCCGGGGAGCTGTTTTTT. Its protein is CASSPSGRYPGELFF.

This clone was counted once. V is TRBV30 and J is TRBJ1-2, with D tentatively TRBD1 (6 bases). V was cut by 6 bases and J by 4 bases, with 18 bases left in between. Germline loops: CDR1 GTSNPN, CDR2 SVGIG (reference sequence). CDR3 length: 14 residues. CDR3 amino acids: CACYQPGGLYGYTF. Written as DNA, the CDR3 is TGTGCCTGTTACCAGCCCGGGGGGCTCTATGGCTACACCTTC.

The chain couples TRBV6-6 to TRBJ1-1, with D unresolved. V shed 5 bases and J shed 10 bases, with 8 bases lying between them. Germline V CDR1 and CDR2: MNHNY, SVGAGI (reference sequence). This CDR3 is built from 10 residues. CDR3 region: CASSQRAAFF. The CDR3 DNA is TGTGCCAGCAGTCAGAGAGCAGCTTTCTTT.

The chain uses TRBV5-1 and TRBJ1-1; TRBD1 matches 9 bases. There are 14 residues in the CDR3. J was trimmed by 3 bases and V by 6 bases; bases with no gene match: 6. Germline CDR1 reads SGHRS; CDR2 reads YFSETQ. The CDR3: CASNTGTGYTEAFF. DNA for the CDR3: TGCGCCAGCAATACCGGGACAGGGTACACTGAAGCTTTCTTT.

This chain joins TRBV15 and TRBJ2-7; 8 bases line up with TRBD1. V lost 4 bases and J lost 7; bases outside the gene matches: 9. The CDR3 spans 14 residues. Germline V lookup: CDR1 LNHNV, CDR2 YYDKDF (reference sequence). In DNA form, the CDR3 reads TGTGCCACCAGCAAACAGGGGAACAGGGGGGAGCAGTACTTC. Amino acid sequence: CATSKQGNRGEQYF.

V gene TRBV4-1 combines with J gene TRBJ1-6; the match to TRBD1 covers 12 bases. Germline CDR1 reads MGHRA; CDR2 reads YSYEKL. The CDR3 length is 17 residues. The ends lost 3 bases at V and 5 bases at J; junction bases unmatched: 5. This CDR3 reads CASSHLGQGANNSPLHF. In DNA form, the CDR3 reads TGCGCCAGCAGCCACTTGGGACAGGGGGCGAATAATTCACCCCTCCACTTT.

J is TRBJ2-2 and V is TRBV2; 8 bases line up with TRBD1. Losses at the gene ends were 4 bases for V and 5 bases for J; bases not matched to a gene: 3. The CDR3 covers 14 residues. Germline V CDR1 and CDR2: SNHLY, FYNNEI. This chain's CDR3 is CASSGTGRTGELFF. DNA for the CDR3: TGTGCCAGCAGTGGGACAGGGCGGACCGGGGAGCTGTTTTTT.

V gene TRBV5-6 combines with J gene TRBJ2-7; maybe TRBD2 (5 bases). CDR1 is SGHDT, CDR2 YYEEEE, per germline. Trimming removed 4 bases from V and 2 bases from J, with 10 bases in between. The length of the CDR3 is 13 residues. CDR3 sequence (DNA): TGTGCCAGCAGCCGAGGGCCTACCTACGAGCAGTACTTC. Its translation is CASSRGPTYEQYF.

The CDR3: CASSLRTDEQFF. The DNA of the CDR3 is TGTGCCAGCAGCCTTAGGACTGATGAGCAGTTCTTC. V and J are TRBV7-9 and TRBJ2-1; D is possibly TRBD2 (5 bases). This CDR3 comprises 12 residues. The germline V gene has CDR1 SEHNR and CDR2 FQNEAQ (reference sequence). V lost 5 bases and J lost 8, with 10 bases in between.